The 27 T cell receptor beta chains below come from one sample, sequenced in a study of radiation and T cells in renal cell carcinoma. Generated by immunoSEQ multiplex PCR, the TCRdb table keeps only in-frame clones and is missing some. Of some 140,000 clones listed, nearly 90% are singletons. Stated time point: baseline pretreatment blood. The treatment: 15 Gy SBRT to primary tumor, nephrectomy 4 weeks later. The sequenced sample was blood, obtained from a patient whose treatment included radiotherapy and nephrectomy. Receptors originate from a woman aged 50 to 65 with renal cell carcinoma.

There are a few counts of this clone. The chain is built from TRBV27 and TRBJ1-1; D gene ambiguous. Per germline, CDR1 MNHEY and CDR2 SMNVEV (reference sequence). The CDR3 sequence is 15 residues long. V lost 4 bases, J lost 0 bases, and 12 bases lay in between. The CDR3 region has the DNA TGTGCCAGCAGTTCGGAGACCGCCTTGAACACTGAAGCTTTCTTT. Protein product: CASSSETALNTEAFF.

The chain has TRBV5-4 and TRBJ2-3; TRBD2 matches at 12 bases. CDR1 and CDR2 (germline): SGHNT, YYREEE (reference sequence). CDR3 length equals 16 residues. The junction had 7 bases not matched to a gene; V was cut back by 2 bases and J by 6 bases. CDR3 nucleotide sequence: TGTGCCAGCAGCTTCCCTAGCGGGGGGGCCGGGGATACGCAGTATTTT. The encoded protein is CASSFPSGGAGDTQYF.

The V call is TRBV7-9, the J call TRBJ1-4, with 8 nucleotides matching TRBD1. V shed 5 bases and J 4 bases; nucleotides not matched to a gene: 9. CDR1 SEHNR and CDR2 FQNEAQ come from the germline V gene (reference sequence). The CDR3 runs to 16 residues. The DNA for the CDR3 is TGTGCCAGCAGCCCTTGGACAGGGTATAATAATGAAAAACTGTTTTTT. Encoded protein: CASSPWTGYNNEKLFF.

This chain's CDR3 is CASSLDWQGGNYGYTF. CDR3 DNA sequence: TGTGCCAGCAGCTTAGATTGGCAGGGGGGCAACTATGGCTACACCTTC. The chain is built from TRBV11-3 and TRBJ1-2; TRBD1 matches 7 bases. Trimming took 0 bases from V and 2 from J; bases not matched to a gene: 6. Germline CDR1 and CDR2: SGHNT and YENEEA. CDR3 length: 16 amino acids. The full variable domain, its missing parts supplied by reference TRBV11-3 and TRBJ1-2, is EAGVVQSPRYKIIEKKQPVAFWCNPISGHNTLYWYLQNLGQGPELLIRYENEEAVDDSQLPKDRFSAERLKGVDSTLKIQPAELGDSAVYLCASSLDWQGGNYGYTFGSGTRLTVV.

The V call is TRBV5-8, the J call TRBJ1-3; D remains ambiguous. Germline-derived CDR1 and CDR2 are SGHTS and YDEGEE. The CDR3 extends over 15 amino acids. The V gene lost 0 bases and the J gene lost 0 bases, with 7 bases spanning the gap. CDR3 sequence reads: CASSLEGFSGNTIYF. CDR3 coding DNA: TGTGCCAGCAGCTTGGAAGGATTCTCTGGAAACACCATATATTTT.

The genes are TRBV5-4 and TRBJ1-6; 10 nucleotides match TRBD1. This CDR3 comprises 14 residues. CDR1 is SGHNT, CDR2 YYREEE, per germline (reference sequence). Trimming took 4 bases from V and 9 from J; bases not matched to a gene: 4. The CDR3 nucleotides read TGTGCCAGCAGCGCGGACAGGGGGAGTTCACCCCTCCACTTT. Encoded protein: CASSADRGSSPLHF.

The chain links TRBV6-6 to TRBJ1-1, with D unresolved. Germline loops: CDR1 MNHNY, CDR2 SVGAGI (reference sequence). The ends were cut back, 6 bases at V and 1 base at J, with 9 bases in the middle. The CDR3 consists of 13 residues. CDR3 DNA: TGTGCCAGCAGCGCCCGACAGAACACTGAAGCTTTCTTT. It yields the protein CASSARQNTEAFF.

This clone turned up a few times. The chain combines TRBV19 with TRBJ1-5; D unclear. The CDR3 covers 13 residues. Trimming shortened V by 6 bases and J by 7 bases, and 13 bases separated the two germline ends. The germline CDR1 and CDR2 sequences are LNHDA and SQIVND (reference sequence). In DNA, the CDR3 is TGTGCCAGTAGCCTTCGGGGAGACCAGCCCCAGCATTTT. The encoded protein is CASSLRGDQPQHF.

CDR3 region: CASSRQVNTEAFF. CDR3 in DNA: TGTGCCAGTAGTAGACAGGTTAACACTGAAGCTTTCTTT. The chain joins TRBV19 to TRBJ1-1; possible D gene TRBD1, 6 bases. The CDR3 sequence is 13 residues long. V gave up 4 bases and J gave up 2 bases, with 8 bases separating them. The V gene's germline CDR1 is LNHDA and CDR2 SQIVND (reference sequence).

The J gene is TRBJ2-5, the V gene TRBV4-1, with D possibly matching TRBD2 (5 bases). The germline V and J ends were trimmed by 1 base and 5 bases, with 14 bases remaining between them. The germline CDR1 and CDR2 sequences are MGHRA and YSYEKL. The CDR3 loop spans 15 amino acids. CDR3 in DNA: TGCGCCAGCAGCCAAGTCCGGCTAGCTCGGGAGACCCAGTACTTC. It codes for CASSQVRLARETQYF.

V usage is TRBV11-2 and J usage is TRBJ2-7; 8 bases map to TRBD1. This CDR3 has 15 residues. The trim removed 5 bases at V and 4 bases at J, leaving 10 bases unmatched. Germline-derived CDR1 and CDR2 are SGHAT and FQNNGV. The CDR3 reads CASSLPDREEYEQYF. DNA for the CDR3: TGTGCCAGCAGCCTACCGGACAGGGAAGAATACGAGCAGTACTTC.

The rearrangement links TRBV6-1 to TRBJ1-1; D gene uncertain. The CDR3 has 14 residues. Germline V gene sequence: CDR1 MNHNS, CDR2 SASEGT. The ends were cut back, 2 bases at V and 0 bases at J, with 7 bases in the middle. The CDR3 spells CASSELGMNTEAFF. The DNA for the CDR3 is TGTGCCAGCAGTGAACTGGGGATGAACACTGAAGCTTTCTTT.

This clone was observed once. The V call is TRBV18, the J call TRBJ2-5, with D perhaps being TRBD1 or TRBD2 (6 bases each). CDR3 length: 19 residues. CDR1 KGHSH and CDR2 LQKENI come from the germline V gene. Between the trimmed V and J ends, which lost 0 bases and 4 bases, there was a span of 24 bases. CDR3 loop: CASSPPKRGERERSETQYF. The CDR3, as DNA: TGTGCCAGCTCACCACCGAAAAGGGGGGAACGGGAGCGATCAGAGACCCAGTACTTC.

This clone was seen more than once but under ten times. J is TRBJ1-2 and V is TRBV14; 8 bases are a match to TRBD1. V shed 5 bases, J shed 5 bases, and the junction held 7 bases outside the gene matches. The CDR3 consists of 14 residues. The germline gives CDR1 SGHDN, CDR2 FVKESK. CDR3 protein: CASSEGRGPYGYTF. DNA of the CDR3: TGTGCCAGCAGCGAGGGCAGGGGGCCATATGGCTACACCTTC.

The chain couples TRBV5-1 to TRBJ1-2; D remains unclear. The V end lost 1 base, the J end lost 8 bases, and 30 bases lay between the germline ends. The CDR3 runs to 19 residues. Germline V gene sequence: CDR1 SGHRS, CDR2 YFSETQ. The CDR3 sequence is CASSLIALDLASDPGGYTF. The CDR3, as DNA: TGCGCCAGCAGCTTGATTGCCTTGGATCTCGCCTCAGACCCCGGAGGCTACACCTTC.

J is TRBJ2-3 and V is TRBV5-1, with 8 bases that match TRBD1. The junction had 4 bases not matched to a gene; V was cut back by 3 bases and J by 4 bases. Germline-derived CDR1 and CDR2 are SGHRS and YFSETQ. The CDR3 extends over 14 amino acids. This CDR3 reads CASSWGTGSDTQYF. CDR3 DNA: TGCGCCAGCAGCTGGGGGACAGGATCAGATACGCAGTATTTT.

This clone was counted between two and nine times. V is TRBV6-5 and J is TRBJ1-4; no firm D call. The V gene lost 0 bases and the J gene lost 6 bases, with 11 bases spanning the gap. Germline assignment: CDR1 MNHEY and CDR2 SVGAGI. This CDR3 has 15 amino acids. The CDR3 protein is CASSYSTASDEKLFF. CDR3 coding DNA: TGTGCCAGCAGTTACTCGACCGCTTCGGATGAAAAACTGTTTTTT.

V is TRBV6-5 and J is TRBJ2-7, with D perhaps TRBD1 or TRBD2 (5 bases each). Germline V lookup: CDR1 MNHEY, CDR2 SVGAGI. The CDR3 contains 14 residues. The V gene lost 2 bases and the J gene lost 2 bases, with 10 bases spanning the gap. The CDR3 is CASSYRGRTYEQYF. CDR3 DNA sequence: TGTGCCAGCAGTTACCGGGGCAGGACCTACGAGCAGTACTTC.

The gene calls are TRBV7-2 and TRBJ1-2, with D possibly TRBD1 on 5 matching bases. The V end was cut by 5 bases, the J end by 1 base, with 14 bases between. Per the germline V gene, CDR1 is SGHTA and CDR2 is FQGNSA. The CDR3 consists of 15 residues. DNA for the CDR3: TGTGCCAGCAGCCCTCCGAGGGGAGATAACTATGGCTACACCTTC. Protein sequence: CASSPPRGDNYGYTF.

This chain connects TRBV10-2 to TRBJ1-6; possibly TRBD1 for D (6 bases). This CDR3 spans 14 amino acids. The V and J ends lost 6 bases and 10 bases respectively, with 16 bases between them. Germline values: CDR1 WSHSY, CDR2 SAAADI. CDR3 in amino acids: CASRGRGEGSPLHF. CDR3 nucleotide sequence: TGCGCCAGCAGAGGTAGGGGGGAAGGATCACCCCTCCACTTT.

The rearrangement links TRBV29-1 to TRBJ2-3; 8 bases match TRBD1. This CDR3 region has 15 residues. Germline V lookup: CDR1 SQVTM, CDR2 ANQGSEA. Trimming cost V 1 base and J 5 bases; bases outside gene matches: 8. CDR3 DNA sequence: TGCAGCGTTGAAGGGTGGACAGGGCGTGGAGATACGCAGTATTTT. This codes for CSVEGWTGRGDTQYF.

The V and J genes are TRBV6-5 and TRBJ1-1; D unclear. Germline values: CDR1 MNHEY, CDR2 SVGAGI. This CDR3 has 14 amino acids. The ends were cut back, 7 bases at V and 6 bases at J, with 18 bases in the middle. In nucleotides, the CDR3 is TGTGCCAGCACTGAACAGAGCGTGGCGGCTGAAGCTTTCTTT. Amino acid sequence: CASTEQSVAAEAFF.

The chain recombines TRBV19 with TRBJ2-6, with D unresolved. The CDR3 consists of 13 residues. Germline-derived CDR1 and CDR2 are LNHDA and SQIVND (reference sequence). Trimming removed 7 bases from V and 2 bases from J, with 6 bases in between. The CDR3 DNA follows: TGTGCCAGTACCCCGACTGGGGCCAACGTCCTGACTTTC. Translating it yields CASTPTGANVLTF.

The chain uses TRBV19 and TRBJ1-4; no firm D call. The CDR3 is made up of 11 amino acids. V lost 6 bases, J lost 8 bases, and 7 bases lay in between. Germline CDR1 and CDR2: LNHDA and SQIVND (reference sequence). DNA of the CDR3: TGTGCCAGTAGCATAAACGAAAAACTGTTTTTT. It codes for CASSINEKLFF.

The rearrangement joins TRBV7-9 to TRBJ1-6, with 8 bases matching TRBD1. The CDR3 runs 16 residues. Trimming cost V 5 bases and J 2 bases; bases outside gene matches: 5. CDR1 SEHNR and CDR2 FQNEAQ come from the germline V gene (reference sequence). This CDR3 is CASSAGGAAYNSPLHF. CDR3 in DNA: TGTGCCAGCAGCGCAGGGGGCGCCGCCTATAATTCACCCCTCCACTTT.

The chain links TRBV5-1 to TRBJ2-1, with TRBD2 matching 14 bases. The CDR3 length is 20 residues. The V gene end was trimmed by 0 bases and the J gene end by 2 bases; junction bases not matched to a gene: 10. CDR1 SGHRS and CDR2 YFSETQ come from the germline V gene. This CDR3 is CASSLAPGLAGAPPYNEQFF. The CDR3 DNA follows: TGCGCCAGCAGCTTGGCCCCGGGACTAGCGGGGGCACCCCCCTACAATGAGCAGTTCTTC.

This chain joins TRBV29-1 and TRBJ1-3, with no clear D. CDR3 length: 14 amino acids. The germline CDR1 and CDR2 sequences are SQVTM and ANQGSEA. Deletions cut 2 bases from V and 0 bases from J, with 8 bases between. CDR3 amino acids: CSVEPASSGNTIYF. For the CDR3, the DNA is TGCAGCGTTGAACCGGCTAGCTCTGGAAACACCATATATTTT. Supplemented by reference TRBV29-1 and TRBJ1-3, the full variable domain reads SAVISQKPSRDICQRGTSLTIQCQVDSQVTMMFWYRQQPGQSLTLIATANQGSEATYESGFVIDKFPISRPNLTFSTLTVSNMSPEDSSIYLCSVEPASSGNTIYFGEGSWLTVV.